The 19 T cell receptor beta chains reported below all come from one sample, sequenced in a study of response to subunit inactivated influenza vaccine. TCRdb independently ran MiXCR on the RT-PCR reads; one entry per CDR3 protein. The sample lists 450,000 to 700,000 distinct CDR3 sequences, approximately 15% occurring once. Specimen: PBMCs from blood, collected about 13 days after vaccination. These receptors were obtained from a man between 45 and 60 years old who received an inactivated influenza vaccine.

The chain combines TRBV7-3 with TRBJ2-3; D perhaps matches TRBD1 (6 bases). CDR1 is SGHTA and CDR2 is FQGTGA in the germline V gene. V was clipped by 4 bases and J by 4 bases, with 12 bases between them. The CDR3 contains 14 residues. CDR3 DNA: TGTGCCAGCAGCTATCACAGGGATTCAGATACGCAGTATTTT. Translation: CASSYHRDSDTQYF.

The genes are TRBV6-1 and TRBJ2-3, with 13 bases aligning to TRBD2. The length of the CDR3 is 13 residues. The ends lost 8 bases at V and 5 bases at J; junction bases unmatched: 1. Germline-derived CDR1 and CDR2 are MNHNS and SASEGT. In DNA form, the CDR3 reads TGTGCCAGCCGACTAGCGGGGGGAGATACGCAGTATTTT. Amino acid sequence: CASRLAGGDTQYF.

This clonotype was detected a few times. V is TRBV6-1 and J is TRBJ2-6; tentative D call: TRBD1 (5 bases). V lost 6 bases and J 2 bases, leaving 14 bases between the germline ends. Germline V CDR1 and CDR2: MNHNS, SASEGT. This CDR3 contains 16 residues. The CDR3 region is CASSSTVGAGANVLTF. As DNA, the CDR3 is TGTGCCAGCAGCTCGACGGTAGGGGCTGGGGCCAACGTCCTGACTTTC.

This clonotype was seen a handful of times. The gene calls are TRBV7-8 and TRBJ1-5; D remains unclear. Trimming left V 3 bases short and J 0 bases short, with 12 bases between. The CDR3 loop spans 16 amino acids. Germline CDR1 is SGHVS and CDR2 is FQNEAQ. The CDR3 reads CASSLAGTNSNQPQHF. The CDR3 nucleotides read TGTGCCAGCAGCTTGGCAGGTACCAATAGCAATCAGCCCCAGCATTTT.

This chain uses TRBV7-8 with TRBJ2-7; D is undetermined. The germline V and J ends were trimmed by 5 bases and 9 bases, with 20 bases remaining between them. Per germline, CDR1 SGHVS and CDR2 FQNEAQ. The CDR3 runs 14 residues. The CDR3 spells CASSAVRFPMPQYF. The CDR3 DNA reads TGTGCCAGCAGCGCCGTTAGGTTCCCTATGCCGCAGTACTTC.

This clonotype was observed a handful of times. The V call is TRBV7-2, the J call TRBJ2-3, with 9 bases matching TRBD2. Germline lookup yields CDR1 SGHTA and CDR2 FQGNSA. Trimming removed 2 bases from V and 5 bases from J; junction bases left unmatched: 8. This CDR3 has 16 amino acids. The CDR3 DNA reads TGTGCCAGCAGCTTAAGGGCTAGCGGGACGGTAGATACGCAGTATTTT. It is translated as CASSLRASGTVDTQYF.

This clonotype has just a few counts. The V and J genes are TRBV3-1 and TRBJ1-2; 7 bases are a match to TRBD1. The CDR3 covers 17 residues. J gave up 3 bases and V 4 bases, and 14 bases lay outside the gene matches. CDR1 and CDR2 (germline): LGHDT, YNNKEL (reference sequence). The CDR3 protein is CASSLSTGTFSDYGYTF. The CDR3 nucleotides are TGTGCCAGCAGCCTTTCGACAGGGACGTTTAGCGACTATGGCTACACCTTC.

In its sample, this clonotype was seen a few times. This chain's CDR3 is CASSQLQETIQYF. CDR3 in DNA: TGTGCCAGCAGTCAGCTACAGGAAACCATTCAGTACTTC. The gene calls are TRBV6-6 and TRBJ2-4; maybe TRBD1 (5 bases). V was cut by 5 bases and J by 9 bases, with 14 bases left in between. The V gene's germline CDR1 is MNHNY and CDR2 SVGAGI (reference sequence). The CDR3 extends over 13 amino acids.

The chain has TRBV29-1 and TRBJ2-1; D might be TRBD2 (6 bases). V lost 4 bases and J 13 bases, leaving 14 bases between the germline ends. The CDR3 has 11 residues. Germline CDR1 SQVTM, CDR2 ANQGSEA. CDR3 in amino acids: CSVATSFSQFF. The CDR3 DNA follows: TGCAGCGTTGCGACTAGTTTTTCCCAGTTCTTC.

This sequence joins TRBV12-3 or TRBV12-4 and TRBJ2-1, with D possibly matching TRBD1 (5 bases). This CDR3 is built from 14 residues. The V gene lost 6 bases and the J gene lost 3 bases, with 12 bases spanning the gap. The CDR3 DNA follows: TGTGCCAGCAGCCTCAACAGGTACTACAATGAGCAGTTCTTC. Translating gives CASSLNRYYNEQFF.

This sequence joins TRBV20-1 and TRBJ2-2; D is unclear. Germline V CDR1 and CDR2: DFQATT, SNEGSKA (reference sequence). The CDR3 spans 13 residues. V lost 2 bases and J 6 bases, leaving 10 bases between the germline ends. CDR3 DNA sequence: TGCAGTGCTAGATCGGCAGGCGCCGGGGAGCTGTTTTTT. Its translation is CSARSAGAGELFF.

J is TRBJ2-3 and V is TRBV20-1; D possibly corresponds to TRBD2 (7 bases). The V end was cut by 3 bases, the J end by 3 bases, with 16 bases between. This CDR3 contains 15 residues. CDR1 DFQATT and CDR2 SNEGSKA come from the germline V gene (reference sequence). The CDR3 DNA is TGCAGTGCTAGTGGTGGTGGGGGGGCGACAGATACGCAGTATTTT. Translation gives CSASGGGGATDTQYF.

This clonotype was detected a few times. The chain carries TRBV5-1 and TRBJ2-6; D call uncertain. The CDR3 is made up of 15 amino acids. V was pared by 4 bases and J by 1 base, with 9 bases between. Germline loops: CDR1 SGHRS, CDR2 YFSETQ. This CDR3 is CASSPTFSGANVLTF. CDR3 bases: TGCGCCAGCAGCCCCACGTTTTCTGGGGCCAACGTCCTGACTTTC.

The CDR3 DNA is TGTGCCAGCAGTGTCGGACAGGGGCGTGCTTATGCCTACGAGCAGTACTTC. The encoded protein is CASSVGQGRAYAYEQYF. The V and J genes are TRBV6-1 and TRBJ2-7; 9 bases line up with TRBD1. The CDR3 contains 17 residues. Trimming took 4 bases from V and 2 from J; bases not matched to a gene: 12. Germline CDR1 and CDR2: MNHNS and SASEGT.

The sample holds a few counts of this clonotype. The chain links TRBV18 to TRBJ2-3; unclear D gene. The CDR3 covers 14 residues. CDR1 and CDR2 from the germline V gene are KGHSH and LQKENI. V lost 0 bases and J 6 bases, leaving 10 bases between the germline ends. The CDR3 nucleotides read TGTGCCAGCTCACCACCGATGGGCGTGGATACGCAGTATTTT. Translating gives CASSPPMGVDTQYF. The full variable domain, with the rest looked up from reference TRBV18 and TRBJ2-3, is NAGVMQNPRHLVRRRGQEARLRCSPMKGHSHVYWYRQLPEEGLKFMVYLQKENIIDESGMPKERFSAEFPKEGPSILRIQQVVRGDSAAYFCASSPPMGVDTQYFGPGTRLTVL.

The chain carries TRBV3-1 and TRBJ2-7; 9 bases fit TRBD1. Trimming removed 4 bases from V and 6 bases from J; junction bases left unmatched: 7. The CDR3 contains 14 residues. The germline V gene has CDR1 LGHDT and CDR2 YNNKEL (reference sequence). The CDR3 here is CASSLLGQGGEQYF. DNA for the CDR3: TGTGCCAGCAGCCTCCTGGGACAGGGTGGCGAGCAGTACTTC.

This clonotype was seen a handful of times. V gene TRBV13 combines with J gene TRBJ2-7; TRBD1 is a possible D gene (6 bases). CDR1 is PRHDT and CDR2 is FYEKMQ in the germline V gene (reference sequence). The CDR3 has 13 residues. Trimming took off 6 bases at V and 4 bases at J, with 13 bases between the two ends. CDR3 region: CASSSGTQYEQYF. For the CDR3, the DNA is TGTGCCAGCAGTTCCGGGACACAGTACGAGCAGTACTTC.

The rearrangement uses TRBV28 and TRBJ2-3, with TRBD1 as a possible D gene (6 bases). Germline V gene data show CDR1 as MDHEN and CDR2 as SYDVKM. The CDR3 consists of 20 residues. Deletions cut 6 bases from V and 4 bases from J, with 32 bases between. The CDR3 here is CASSYPLGAAFSQDPDTQYF. CDR3 in DNA: TGTGCCAGCAGCTACCCTTTGGGGGCCGCCTTCTCGCAGGATCCAGATACGCAGTATTTT. Full variable domain (rest looked up from reference TRBV28 and TRBJ2-3): DVKVTQSSRYLVKRTGEKVFLECVQDMDHENMFWYRQDPGLGLRLIYFSYDVKMKEKGDIPEGYSVSREKKERFSLILESASTNQTSMYLCASSYPLGAAFSQDPDTQYFGPGTRLTVL.

CDR3 nucleotides: TGTGCCAGCAGCTTATCCAGGGCTCGAGAGACCCAGTACTTC. Translating gives CASSLSRARETQYF. The V gene is TRBV7-8, the J gene TRBJ2-5; tentatively, D is TRBD1 (5 bases). The CDR3 is 14 residues long. CDR1 and CDR2 from the germline V gene are SGHVS and FQNEAQ. V lost 2 bases and J lost 4, with 11 bases in between.